This T cell receptor (beta chain) came from a study of tumor and adjacent non-tumor tissue in lung cancer. As for the study in general: There were 12 adenocarcinoma, a couple of squamous cell carcinoma and 1 small cell lung cancer cases.

No cell sorting was done before RNA was extracted from the tissue. This non-tumor lung sample came from over 3 cm beyond the tumor edge. The table lists this clonotype with a few counts. This may be a read error: a much more frequent sequence differs by one nucleotide. TCRbeta libraries were built with three rounds of nested PCR, modified from ARM-PCR. TCRdb passed the multiplex PCR reads through MiXCR, listing each CDR3 protein once. Among 110,000 or so distinct CDR3 sequences listed, about 63% were seen once. CDR1 SGHDT and CDR2 YYEEEE come from the germline V gene. The CDR3 sequence is 13 residues long. Trimming took 9 bases from V and 7 from J, leaving 19 bases between them.

V gene TRBV5-6 combines with J gene TRBJ1-2; D gene uncertain. Sequenced material: distant non-tumor lung tissue. This sequence was found in a man in his sixties with non-small cell lung cancer. CDR3 region: CANTLGQDAGYTF. DNA for the CDR3: TGTGCCAACACCCTTGGGCAGGACGCTGGCTACACCTTC.